Following are 2 T cell receptor beta chains from one sample sequenced in a study of blood T cell repertoires in COVID-19 (dated by TCRdb to the early 2020s). Libraries were prepared through the immunoSEQ multiplex PCR assay. As stored in TCRdb, this immuneACCESS dataset retains in-frame rearrangements with V and J assigned. A fraction of the clones does not appear; measured against another copy, unresolved V genes explain less than half of the discrepancy, and the remainder lacks a known reason. The sample table holds 200,000 or so clones, of which around four fifths were seen once. The ten largest account for roughly 5% of the sample. Sequencing was done on a sample of peripheral blood. The receptors derive from a woman aged 25-40 years with acute or convalescent COVID-19.

The rearrangement links TRBV3-1 (or the pseudogene TRBV3-2) to TRBJ2-5; 10 bases map to TRBD2. Trimming cost V 2 bases and J 2 bases; bases outside gene matches: 5. In germline, CDR1 is LGHDT, CDR2 YNNKEL (reference sequence). The CDR3 has 16 amino acids. The CDR3 DNA sequence: TGTGCCAGCAGCCAACCTAGCGGGAGTGTACAAGAGACCCAGTACTTC. Its translation: CASSQPSGSVQETQYF.

The rearrangement links TRBV7-8 to TRBJ1-2; D might be TRBD1 (6 bases). V was pared by 5 bases and J by 0 bases, with 13 bases between. The germline V gene encodes CDR1 SGHVS and CDR2 FQNEAQ. The CDR3 is made up of 15 amino acids. For the CDR3, the DNA is TGTGCCAGCAGCAAAAGGGGGGGACCTAACTATGGCTACACCTTC. It translates to CASSKRGGPNYGYTF.